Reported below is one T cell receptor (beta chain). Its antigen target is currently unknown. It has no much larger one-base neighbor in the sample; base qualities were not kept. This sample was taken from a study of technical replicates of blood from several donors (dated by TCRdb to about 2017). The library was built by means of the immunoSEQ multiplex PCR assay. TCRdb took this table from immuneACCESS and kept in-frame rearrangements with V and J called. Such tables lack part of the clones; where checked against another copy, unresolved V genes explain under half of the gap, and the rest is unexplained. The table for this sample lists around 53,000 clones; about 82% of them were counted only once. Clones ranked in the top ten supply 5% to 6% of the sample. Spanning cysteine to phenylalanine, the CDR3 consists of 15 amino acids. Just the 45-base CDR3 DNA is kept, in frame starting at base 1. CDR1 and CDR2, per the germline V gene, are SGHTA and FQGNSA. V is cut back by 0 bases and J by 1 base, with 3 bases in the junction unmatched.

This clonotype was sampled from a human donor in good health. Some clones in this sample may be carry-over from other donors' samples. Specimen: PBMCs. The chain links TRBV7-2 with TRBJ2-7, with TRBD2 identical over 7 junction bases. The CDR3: CASSLAGLNSYEQYF. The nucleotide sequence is TGTGCCAGCAGCTTAGCGGGACTAAATTCCTACGAGCAGTACTTC.